The 17 T cell receptor beta chains in this list originate from one sample, sequenced in a study of Graves' ophthalmopathy and Graves' hyperthyroidism. RNA transcripts yielded amplified TCR beta CDR3 regions. Amplification began with first-round RT-PCR using HTBI primers, then second-round multiplex PCR was performed. In TCRdb, the multiplex PCR reads were re-called with MiXCR into one record per CDR3 protein. The table shows about 1.2 million distinct CDR3 sequences, with about 40% occurring only once. Sequencing was performed on peripheral blood or thyroid tissue (not recorded which). The receptors stem from an adult man with Graves' hyperthyroidism.

The rearrangement joins TRBV20-1 to TRBJ1-5; 7 bases are shared with TRBD1. This CDR3 spans 16 amino acids. Per germline, CDR1 DFQATT and CDR2 SNEGSKA (reference sequence). The V and J ends lost 2 bases and 2 bases, in that order; junction bases with no gene match: 9. The CDR3 nucleotides read TGCAGTGCTAGAAAGACAGGGCTAAGAGGCAATCAGCCCCAGCATTTT. Its protein product is CSARKTGLRGNQPQHF.

There are many counts of this clonotype. The gene calls are TRBV7-2 and TRBJ2-5; 11 bases are a match to TRBD2. This CDR3 region has 17 residues. V dropped 1 base and J dropped 5; count of bases not matched to a gene: 9. Germline values: CDR1 SGHTA, CDR2 FQGNSA. The CDR3 sequence is CASSLGTSGGAKETQYF. The CDR3 nucleotides are TGTGCCAGCAGCTTAGGCACTAGCGGGGGAGCTAAGGAGACCCAGTACTTC.

This clonotype was observed a handful of times. The CDR3 loop reads CATSSGETQYF. The CDR3 nucleotides are TGTGCCACCAGCAGCGGGGAGACCCAGTACTTC. This chain connects TRBV15 to TRBJ2-5; D gene unclear. CDR1 LNHNV and CDR2 YYDKDF come from the germline V gene (reference sequence). V lost 3 bases and J 5 bases, leaving 4 bases between the germline ends. This CDR3 spans 11 amino acids.

CDR3: CSADDTKNTGELFF. The CDR3 DNA reads TGCAGTGCTGACGACACGAAGAACACCGGGGAGCTGTTTTTT. The chain carries TRBV20-1 and TRBJ2-2, with D hard to call. Germline V gene data show CDR1 as DFQATT and CDR2 as SNEGSKA (reference sequence). The CDR3 runs 14 residues. Trimming shortened V by 5 bases and J by 1 base, and 11 bases separated the two germline ends.

This clonotype appeared a few times. The CDR3 loop is CASPRGLITGELFF. CDR3 bases: TGTGCCAGCCCTCGGGGACTGATCACCGGGGAGCTGTTTTTT. The V and J genes are TRBV2 and TRBJ2-2; a weak D match, TRBD2 (6 bases). V was shortened by 8 bases and J by 4 bases, with 14 bases between the two germline ends. Germline V gene data show CDR1 as SNHLY and CDR2 as FYNNEI. The CDR3 length is 14 residues.

The rearrangement uses TRBV25-1 and TRBJ1-6; D is undetermined. The CDR3 sequence is 13 residues long. Germline V gene sequence: CDR1 MGHDK, CDR2 SYGVNS. V lost 6 bases to trimming and J lost 10 bases, with 13 bases between them. CDR3 coding DNA: TGTGCCAGCAGGGCTCTGAGGGAATCACCCCTCCACTTT. Amino acids: CASRALRESPLHF. Full variable domain (outside the CDR3, taken from reference TRBV25-1 and TRBJ1-6): EADIYQTPRYLVIGTGKKITLECSQTMGHDKMYWYQQDPGMELHLIHYSYGVNSTEKGDLSSESTVSRIRTEHFPLTLESARPSHTSQYLCASRALRESPLHFGNGTRLTVT.

The chain joins TRBV7-8 to TRBJ1-1, with no clear D. Looked up from germline, CDR1 is SGHVS and CDR2 is FQNEAQ. Deletions cut 7 bases from V and 0 bases from J, with 9 bases between. This CDR3 is 13 amino acids long. The CDR3 spells CASKLTLNTEAFF. The DNA for the CDR3 is TGTGCCAGCAAGCTGACACTGAACACTGAAGCTTTCTTT.

The chain joins TRBV30 to TRBJ2-7, with D unresolved. Germline V gene data show CDR1 as GTSNPN and CDR2 as SVGIG (reference sequence). V lost 1 base and J lost 5, with 6 bases in between. The CDR3 consists of 11 residues. The CDR3 region has the DNA TGTGCCTGGAGTGCATGGAACGAGCAGTACTTC. As protein: CAWSAWNEQYF.

This clonotype was counted between two and nine times. CDR3 sequence reads: CASSPLERTGTNSPLHF. In DNA form, the CDR3 reads TGTGCCAGCTCACCACTCGAGCGGACAGGGACAAATTCACCCCTCCACTTT. The chain links TRBV18 to TRBJ1-6; 8 positions agree with TRBD1. Losses at the gene ends were 1 base for V and 7 bases for J; bases not matched to a gene: 9. The CDR3 spans 17 residues. Per germline, CDR1 KGHSH and CDR2 LQKENI.

This clonotype was seen repeatedly, ten times or more. J is TRBJ2-7 and V is TRBV7-9, with 7 bases lining up with TRBD1. The germline CDR1 and CDR2 sequences are SEHNR and FQNEAQ (reference sequence). V lost 5 bases to trimming and J lost 5 bases; unmatched junction nucleotides: 12. The CDR3 is 15 amino acids. CDR3 sequence reads: CASSTRTGIGNEQYF. Here the CDR3 DNA reads TGTGCCAGCAGCACACGGACAGGAATCGGAAACGAGCAGTACTTC.

This clonotype was seen ten or more times. This chain uses TRBV7-3 with TRBJ1-4; D not resolved. This CDR3 is 14 amino acids long. V was pared by 3 bases and J by 4 bases, with 9 bases between. The V gene's germline CDR1 is SGHTA and CDR2 FQGTGA. The CDR3 sequence: CASSLGSVNEKLFF. The CDR3 DNA reads TGTGCCAGCAGCTTGGGCAGCGTTAATGAAAAACTGTTTTTT.

The chain's CDR3 is CASVVGQRAYEQYF. The CDR3 DNA follows: TGCGCCAGCGTTGTAGGACAGCGAGCCTACGAGCAGTACTTC. V usage is TRBV10-2 and J usage is TRBJ2-7; D is perhaps TRBD1 (6 bases). CDR1 WSHSY and CDR2 SAAADI come from the germline V gene. Trimming took off 8 bases at V and 2 bases at J, with 16 bases between the two ends. This CDR3 spans 14 amino acids.

There are many counts of this clonotype. The CDR3 sequence: CSARDHRSTEAFF. CDR3 coding DNA: TGCAGTGCTAGAGACCACAGGAGCACTGAAGCTTTCTTT. The chain is built from TRBV20-1 and TRBJ1-1; tentative D call: TRBD1 (5 bases). Trimming removed 0 bases at V and 4 bases at J, with 9 bases between. This CDR3 is 13 amino acids long. CDR1 is DFQATT and CDR2 is SNEGSKA in the germline V gene (reference sequence).

In its sample, this clonotype was seen a few times. CDR3 amino acids: CASSNTGATEAFF. CDR3 bases: TGTGCCAGCAGCAACACAGGGGCCACTGAAGCTTTCTTT. V is TRBV7-3 and J is TRBJ1-1; 7 positions match TRBD1. V trimming: 5 bases; J trimming: 4 bases; junction bases outside the gene matches: 4. Germline CDR1 SGHTA, CDR2 FQGTGA. The CDR3 contains 13 residues. Filled out from reference TRBV7-3 and TRBJ1-1, the complete variable domain reads GAGVSQTPSNKVTEKGKYVELRCDPISGHTALYWYRQSLGQGPEFLIYFQGTGAADDSGLPNDRFFAVRPEGSVSTLKIQRTERGDSAVYLCASSNTGATEAFFGQGTRLTVV.

V is TRBV20-1 and J is TRBJ2-7; no reliable D call. The V end was cut by 6 bases, the J end by 3 bases, with 12 bases between. This CDR3 has 12 amino acids. CDR1 and CDR2 (germline): DFQATT, SNEGSKA (reference sequence). The CDR3 loop reads CSASSLNYEQYF. For the CDR3, the DNA is TGCAGTGCCAGCAGCTTGAACTACGAGCAGTACTTC.

This clonotype was seen ten or more times. The CDR3 DNA is TGTGCCACCGAACAGGGGGCTTCTCAGCCCCAGCATTTT. Translation: CATEQGASQPQHF. V is TRBV19 and J is TRBJ1-5; 9 positions match TRBD1. In germline, CDR1 is LNHDA, CDR2 SQIVND (reference sequence). The CDR3 runs to 13 residues. Trimming cost V 10 bases and J 6 bases; bases outside gene matches: 7.

This clonotype has at least ten counts. CDR3 in DNA: TGTGCCAGCACCAAACGTCGGGGAGAGACCCAGTACTTC. It yields the protein CASTKRRGETQYF. The chain combines TRBV12-3 or TRBV12-4 with TRBJ2-5, with a weak D call TRBD2 (5 bases). The CDR3 consists of 13 residues. Trimming stripped 7 bases from V and 4 bases from J, with 13 bases between.